Below, one T cell receptor (beta chain) is given with its context. This clonotype was recorded at least ten times. Its antigen remains unidentified. Base qualities are not provided; no much larger clone lies one nucleotide away. The data belong to a study of T-cell reconstitution after alpha-beta-depleted transplantation in children (dated by TCRdb to the mid-2010s). With respect to the entire study: T-cell immune reconstitution after TCRalphabeta/CD19-depleted allogeneic hematopoietic cell transplantation in children was quantitatively tracked in the study by means of TCR repertoire profiling. Broader findings and caveats from the paper: Over the following months the frequencies of hyperexpanded clones went down, and after one year T-cell counts and TCRbeta diversity were mostly credited to newly produced T cells. In some patients, the high TCRbeta diversity seen at day 60 was put down to recipient T cells and intrathymic progenitors that had survived conditioning. About two months after transplant, the apparently early recovery of alphabetaT-cell counts reportedly depended on just several hundred clones that had expanded rapidly and came from non-depleted graft cells.

The library was generated by PCR. Data came from an Illumina HiSeq 2500. Molecular barcoding was employed in the preparation of TCR libraries, with unique molecular identifiers being used to normalize TCRbeta repertoire quantification. The public reads were run again by TCRdb, first through fastp at Q25 and then through MiXCR, and only productive beta chains were kept. Rows with one shared CDR3 protein collapse into an entry with the most common genes and DNA. The sample includes 85,000 to 120,000 distinct CDR3 sequences, with 5% to 6% observed a single time. The top ten hold 5.5% to 7% of the sample. The sample's time point, from its label and the paper: day 60 (about 2 months) after transplantation. According to the study, the label for this sample's treatment or condition signals: allogeneic hematopoietic cell transplantation with graft depleted of TCRalphabeta T cells and CD19 B cells. The children who served as transplant recipients had been given grafts of TCRalphabeta/CD19-depleted allogeneic hematopoietic cells.

Via the germline V gene, CDR1 is MDHEN and CDR2 SYDVKM. Relative to germline, V is 1 base shorter and J is 5 bases shorter, with 14 bases between their ends. The CDR3 goes from the cysteine to the phenylalanine over 16 residues. Just the 48-base CDR3 DNA is kept, in frame starting at base 1. This TCR was sampled from a female patient between 2 and 15 years old who had a stem cell transplant for Fanconi anemia, so the T cells may come from the graft donor. The V and J segments used are TRBV28 and TRBJ2-2, with the D segment identity uncertain. Sequences were derived from PBMCs, mostly from graft donor cells, sampled 60 days after TCRalphabeta/CD19-depleted stem cell transplant. The CDR3 region has the sequence CASSLFYLPSTGELFF. The nucleotides read TGTGCCAGCAGTTTATTCTATCTCCCTTCGACCGGGGAGCTGTTTTTT.